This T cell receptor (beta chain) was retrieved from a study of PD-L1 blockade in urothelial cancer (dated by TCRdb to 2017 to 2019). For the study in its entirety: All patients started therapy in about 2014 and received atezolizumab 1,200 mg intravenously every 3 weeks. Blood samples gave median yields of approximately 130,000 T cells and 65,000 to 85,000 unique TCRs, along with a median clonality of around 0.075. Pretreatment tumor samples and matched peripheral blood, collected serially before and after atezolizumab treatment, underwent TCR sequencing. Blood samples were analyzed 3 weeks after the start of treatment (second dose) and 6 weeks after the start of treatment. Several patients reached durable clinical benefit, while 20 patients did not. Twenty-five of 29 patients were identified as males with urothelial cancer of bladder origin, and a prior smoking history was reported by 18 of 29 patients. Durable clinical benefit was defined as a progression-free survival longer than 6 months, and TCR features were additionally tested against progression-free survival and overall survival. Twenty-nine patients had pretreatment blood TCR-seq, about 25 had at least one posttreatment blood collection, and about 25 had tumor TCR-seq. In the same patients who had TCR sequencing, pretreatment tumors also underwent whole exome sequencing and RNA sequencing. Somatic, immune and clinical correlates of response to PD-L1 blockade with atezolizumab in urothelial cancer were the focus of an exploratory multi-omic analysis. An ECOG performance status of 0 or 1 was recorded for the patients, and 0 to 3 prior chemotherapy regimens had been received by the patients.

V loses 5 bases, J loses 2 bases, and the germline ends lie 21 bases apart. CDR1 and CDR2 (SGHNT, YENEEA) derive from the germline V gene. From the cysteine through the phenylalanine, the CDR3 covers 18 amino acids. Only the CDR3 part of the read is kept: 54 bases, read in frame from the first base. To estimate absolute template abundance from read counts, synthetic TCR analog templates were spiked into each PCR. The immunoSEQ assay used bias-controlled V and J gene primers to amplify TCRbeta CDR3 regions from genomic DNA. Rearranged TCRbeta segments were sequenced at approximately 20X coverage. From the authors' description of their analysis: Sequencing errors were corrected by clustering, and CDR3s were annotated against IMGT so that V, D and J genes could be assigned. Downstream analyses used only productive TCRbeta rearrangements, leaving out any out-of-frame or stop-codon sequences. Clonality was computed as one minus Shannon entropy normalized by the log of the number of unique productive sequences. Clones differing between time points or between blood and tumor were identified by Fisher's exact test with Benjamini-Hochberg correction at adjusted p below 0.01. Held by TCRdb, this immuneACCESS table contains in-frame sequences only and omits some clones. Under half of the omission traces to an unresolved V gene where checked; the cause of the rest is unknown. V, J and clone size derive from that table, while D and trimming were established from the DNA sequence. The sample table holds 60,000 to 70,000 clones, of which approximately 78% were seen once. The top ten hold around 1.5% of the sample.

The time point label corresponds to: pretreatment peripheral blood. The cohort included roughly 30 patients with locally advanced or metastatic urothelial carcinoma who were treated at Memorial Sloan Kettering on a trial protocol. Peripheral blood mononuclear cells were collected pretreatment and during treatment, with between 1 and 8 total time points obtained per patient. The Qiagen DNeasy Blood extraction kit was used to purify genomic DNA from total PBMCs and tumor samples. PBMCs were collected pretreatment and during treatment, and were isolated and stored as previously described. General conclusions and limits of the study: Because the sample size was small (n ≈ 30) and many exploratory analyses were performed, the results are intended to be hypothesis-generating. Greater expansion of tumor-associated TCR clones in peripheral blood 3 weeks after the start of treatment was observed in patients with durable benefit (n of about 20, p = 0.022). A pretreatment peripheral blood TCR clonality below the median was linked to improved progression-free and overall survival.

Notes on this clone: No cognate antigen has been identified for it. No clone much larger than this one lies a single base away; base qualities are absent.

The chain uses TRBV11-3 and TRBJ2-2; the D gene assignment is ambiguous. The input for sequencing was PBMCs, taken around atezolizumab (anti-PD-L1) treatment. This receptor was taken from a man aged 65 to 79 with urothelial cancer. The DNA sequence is TGTGCCAGCAGCCCCATCCCGAGGTATACAAAAAACACCGGGGAGCTGTTTTTT. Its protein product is CASSPIPRYTKNTGELFF.